This T cell receptor beta chain was recorded in a study of blood T cell repertoires in COVID-19. Across the study: The origin of the acute and convalescent COVID-19 samples was the United States, Italy and Spain. From T cells, B-cell-depleted T cells, or PBMCs came the material, which was cDNA or gDNA.

There are 13 residues in the CDR3. From germline, CDR1 is SGHNT and CDR2 YYREEE (reference sequence). V was clipped by 3 bases and J by 6 bases, with 13 bases between them. Authors' analysis steps: Reference gene primers were amplified, and this amplification served to estimate nucleated cell counts. Clones were sequenced by immunoSEQ multiplex PCR, and TCRdb holds only the in-frame ones, with some missing. V, J and clone size are taken as reported in that table, and D and trimming were inferred from the DNA itself. Of roughly 230,000 clones in the sample, 65% to 85% were seen once. The sequencing input was peripheral blood. The chain joins TRBV5-4 to TRBJ2-7; D unresolved. This clonotype was sampled from a human donor in a cohort sampled during active COVID-19. The CDR3 nucleotides are TGTGCCAGCAGCTCCCAGGCCCTCGTCGAGCAGTACTTC. Its protein product is CASSSQALVEQYF. Looking up the rest from reference TRBV5-4 and TRBJ2-7 gives the full variable domain: ETGVTQSPTHLIKTRGQQVTLRCSSQSGHNTVSWYQQALGQGPQFIFQYYREEENGRGNFPPRFSGLQFPNYSSELNVNALELDDSALYLCASSSQALVEQYFGPGTRLTVT.